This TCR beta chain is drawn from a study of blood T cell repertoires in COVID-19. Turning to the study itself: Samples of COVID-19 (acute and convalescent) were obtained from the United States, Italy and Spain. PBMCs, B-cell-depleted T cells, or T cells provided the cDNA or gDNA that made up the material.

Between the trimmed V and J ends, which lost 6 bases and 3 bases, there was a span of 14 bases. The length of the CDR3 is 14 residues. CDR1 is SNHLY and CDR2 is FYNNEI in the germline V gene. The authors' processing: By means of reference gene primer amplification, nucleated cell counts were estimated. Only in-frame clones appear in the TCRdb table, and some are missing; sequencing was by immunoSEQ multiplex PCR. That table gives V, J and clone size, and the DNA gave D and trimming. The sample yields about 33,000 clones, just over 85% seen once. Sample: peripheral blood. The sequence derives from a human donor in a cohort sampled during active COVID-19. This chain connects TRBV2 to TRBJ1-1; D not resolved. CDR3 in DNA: TGTGCCAGCAGCCGGGATGCCGGGGACACTGAAGCTTTCTTT. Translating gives CASSRDAGDTEAFF.